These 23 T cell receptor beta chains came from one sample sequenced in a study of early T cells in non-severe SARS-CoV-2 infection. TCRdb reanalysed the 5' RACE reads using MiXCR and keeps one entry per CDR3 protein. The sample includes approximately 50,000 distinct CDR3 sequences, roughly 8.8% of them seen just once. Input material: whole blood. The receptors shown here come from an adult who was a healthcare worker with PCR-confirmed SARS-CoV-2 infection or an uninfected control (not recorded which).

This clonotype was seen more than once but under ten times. The chain's CDR3 is CASSFQHQQYF. For the CDR3, the DNA is TGTGCCAGCAGCTTTCAGCATCAACAGTACTTC. The chain links TRBV7-2 to TRBJ2-7; D is ambiguous. V lost 3 bases to trimming and J lost 10 bases, with 10 bases between them. In germline, CDR1 is SGHTA, CDR2 FQGNSA. The CDR3 sequence is 11 residues long.

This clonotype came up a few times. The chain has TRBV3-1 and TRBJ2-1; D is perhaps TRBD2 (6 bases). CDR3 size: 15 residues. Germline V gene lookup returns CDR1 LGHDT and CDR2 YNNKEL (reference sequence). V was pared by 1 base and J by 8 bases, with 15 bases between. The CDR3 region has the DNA TGTGCCAGCAGCCAAGGGCGGGGATGGGGCGATGAGCAGTTCTTC. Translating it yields CASSQGRGWGDEQFF.

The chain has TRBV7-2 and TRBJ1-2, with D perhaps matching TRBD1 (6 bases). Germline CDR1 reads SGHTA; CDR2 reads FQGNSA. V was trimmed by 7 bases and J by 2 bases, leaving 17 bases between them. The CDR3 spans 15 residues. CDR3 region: CASNPQGQMNYGYTF. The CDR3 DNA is TGTGCCAGCAACCCCCAGGGGCAAATGAACTATGGCTACACCTTC.

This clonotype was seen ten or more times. This chain's CDR3 is CASSLSIGVPEAFF. The DNA of the CDR3 is TGTGCCAGCAGTTTATCGATCGGGGTACCTGAAGCTTTCTTT. The chain joins TRBV27 to TRBJ1-1; D remains unclear. CDR1 and CDR2 (germline): MNHEY, SMNVEV (reference sequence). The CDR3 covers 14 residues. The V end lost 0 bases, the J end lost 6 bases, and 11 bases lay between the germline ends.

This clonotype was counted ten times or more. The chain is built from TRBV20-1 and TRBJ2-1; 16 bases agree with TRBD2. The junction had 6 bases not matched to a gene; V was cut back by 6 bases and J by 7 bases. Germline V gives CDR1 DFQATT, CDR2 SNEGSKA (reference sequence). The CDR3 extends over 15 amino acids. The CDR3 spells CSALGTSGRENEQFF. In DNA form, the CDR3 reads TGCAGTGCCCTCGGGACTAGCGGGAGGGAGAATGAGCAGTTCTTC.

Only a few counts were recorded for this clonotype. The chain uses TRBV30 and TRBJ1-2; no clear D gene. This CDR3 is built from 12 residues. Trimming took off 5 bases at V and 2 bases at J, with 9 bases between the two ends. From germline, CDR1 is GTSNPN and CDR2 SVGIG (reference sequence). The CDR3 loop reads CAWGVGNYGYTF. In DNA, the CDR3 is TGTGCCTGGGGCGTGGGGAACTATGGCTACACCTTC.

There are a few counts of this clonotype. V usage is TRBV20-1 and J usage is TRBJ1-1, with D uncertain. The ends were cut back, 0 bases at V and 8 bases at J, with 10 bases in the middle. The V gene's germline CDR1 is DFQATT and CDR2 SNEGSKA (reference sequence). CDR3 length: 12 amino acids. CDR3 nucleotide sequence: TGCAGTGCTAGAGATCAACGAGCGGAAGCTTTCTTT. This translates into CSARDQRAEAFF.

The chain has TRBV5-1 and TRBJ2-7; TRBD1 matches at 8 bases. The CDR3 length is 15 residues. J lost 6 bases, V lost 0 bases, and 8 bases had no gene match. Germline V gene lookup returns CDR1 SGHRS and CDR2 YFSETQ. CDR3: CASSLGTGQFSEQYF. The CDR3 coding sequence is TGCGCCAGCAGCTTGGGGACAGGGCAATTCTCCGAGCAGTACTTC.

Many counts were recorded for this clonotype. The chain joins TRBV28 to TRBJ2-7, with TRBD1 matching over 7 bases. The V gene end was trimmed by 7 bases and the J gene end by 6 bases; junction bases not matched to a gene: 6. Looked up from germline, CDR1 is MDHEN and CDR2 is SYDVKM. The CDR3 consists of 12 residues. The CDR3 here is CASTIAGGEQYF. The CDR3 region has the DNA TGTGCCAGCACCATAGCAGGGGGCGAGCAGTACTTC.

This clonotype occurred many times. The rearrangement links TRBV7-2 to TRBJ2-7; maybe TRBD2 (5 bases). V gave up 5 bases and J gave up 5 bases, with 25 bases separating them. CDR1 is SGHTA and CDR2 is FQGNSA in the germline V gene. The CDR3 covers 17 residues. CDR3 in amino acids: CASSPPPLRAAGNEQYF. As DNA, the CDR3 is TGTGCCAGCAGCCCCCCCCCTCTGAGGGCCGCCGGCAACGAGCAGTACTTC.

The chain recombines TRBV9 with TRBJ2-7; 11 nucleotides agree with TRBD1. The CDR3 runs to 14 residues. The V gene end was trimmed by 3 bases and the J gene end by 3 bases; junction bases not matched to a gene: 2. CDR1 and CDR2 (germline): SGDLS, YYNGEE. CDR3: CASSAGTGGYEQYF. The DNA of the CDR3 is TGTGCCAGCAGCGCTGGGACAGGGGGCTACGAGCAGTACTTC.

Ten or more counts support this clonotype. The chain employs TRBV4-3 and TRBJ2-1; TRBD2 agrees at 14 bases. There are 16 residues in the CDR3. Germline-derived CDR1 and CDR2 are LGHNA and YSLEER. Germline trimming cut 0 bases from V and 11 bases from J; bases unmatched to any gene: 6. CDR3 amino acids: CASSQEEGLAGAKQFF. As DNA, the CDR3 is TGCGCCAGCAGCCAAGAGGAGGGACTAGCGGGAGCGAAGCAGTTCTTC.

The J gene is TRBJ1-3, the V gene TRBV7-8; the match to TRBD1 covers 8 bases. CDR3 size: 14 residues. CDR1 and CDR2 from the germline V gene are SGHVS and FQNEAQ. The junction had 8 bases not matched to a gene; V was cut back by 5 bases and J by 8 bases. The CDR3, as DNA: TGTGCCAGCAGCCCCCGGACAGGGATTGACACCATATATTTT. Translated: CASSPRTGIDTIYF. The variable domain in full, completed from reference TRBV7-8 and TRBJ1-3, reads GAGVSQSPRYKVAKRGQDVALRCDPISGHVSLFWYQQALGQGPEFLTYFQNEAQLDKSGLPSDRFFAERPEGSVSTLKIQRTQQEDSAVYLCASSPRTGIDTIYFGEGSWLTVV.

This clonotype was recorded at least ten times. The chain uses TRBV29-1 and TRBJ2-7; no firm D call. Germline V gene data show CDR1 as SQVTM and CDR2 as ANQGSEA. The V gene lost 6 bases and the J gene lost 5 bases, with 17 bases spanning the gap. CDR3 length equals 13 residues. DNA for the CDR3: TGCAGCGTGGCCTCCCCACAGAATAACGAGCAGTACTTC. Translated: CSVASPQNNEQYF.

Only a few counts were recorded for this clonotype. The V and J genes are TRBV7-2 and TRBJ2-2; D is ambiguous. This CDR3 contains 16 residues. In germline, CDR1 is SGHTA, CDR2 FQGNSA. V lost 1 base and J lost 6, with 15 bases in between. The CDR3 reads CASSLVSSQFSGELFF. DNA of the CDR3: TGTGCCAGCAGCTTAGTCTCCTCGCAGTTCTCCGGGGAGCTGTTTTTT.

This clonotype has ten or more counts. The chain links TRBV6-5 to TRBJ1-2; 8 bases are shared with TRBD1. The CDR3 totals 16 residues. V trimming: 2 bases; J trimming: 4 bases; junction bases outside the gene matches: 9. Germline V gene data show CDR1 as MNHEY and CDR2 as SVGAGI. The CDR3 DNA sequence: TGTGCCAGCAGTTACATCAGAACAGGGGGTAGCTATGGCTACACCTTC. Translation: CASSYIRTGGSYGYTF.

The CDR3, as DNA: TGTGCCAGCAGTTACGGGACGGTGACGAGGAAGAACACTGAAGCTTTCTTT. This encodes CASSYGTVTRKNTEAFF. The chain has TRBV6-5 and TRBJ1-1, with D possibly being TRBD1 (5 bases). This CDR3 contains 17 residues. Germline values: CDR1 MNHEY, CDR2 SVGAGI. V shed 2 bases and J shed 1 base, with 17 bases lying between them.

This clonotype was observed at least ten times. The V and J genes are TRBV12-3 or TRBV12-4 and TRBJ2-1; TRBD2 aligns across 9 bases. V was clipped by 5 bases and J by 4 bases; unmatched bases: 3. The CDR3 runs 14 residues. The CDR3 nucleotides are TGTGCCAGCAGTCGGACTAGCGAGTACAATGAGCAGTTCTTC. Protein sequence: CASSRTSEYNEQFF.

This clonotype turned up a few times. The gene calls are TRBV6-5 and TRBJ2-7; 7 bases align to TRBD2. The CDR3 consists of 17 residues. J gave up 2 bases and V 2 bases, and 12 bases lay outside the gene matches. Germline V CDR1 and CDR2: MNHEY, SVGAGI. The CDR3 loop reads CASSYRSRERGAYEQYF. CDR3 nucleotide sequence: TGTGCCAGCAGTTACCGCTCAAGGGAGCGGGGAGCCTACGAGCAGTACTTC.

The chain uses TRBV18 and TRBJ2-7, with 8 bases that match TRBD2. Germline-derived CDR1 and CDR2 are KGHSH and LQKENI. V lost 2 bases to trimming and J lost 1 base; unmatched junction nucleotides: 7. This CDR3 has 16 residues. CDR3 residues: CASSPSGGRKSYEQYF. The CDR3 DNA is TGTGCCAGCTCACCAAGCGGCGGGAGGAAGTCCTACGAGCAGTACTTC.

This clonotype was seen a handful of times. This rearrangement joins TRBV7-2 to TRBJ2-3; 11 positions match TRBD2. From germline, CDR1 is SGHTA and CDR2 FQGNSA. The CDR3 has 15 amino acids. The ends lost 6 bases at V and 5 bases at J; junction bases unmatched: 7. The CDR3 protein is CASRASGRNRDTQYF. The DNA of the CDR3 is TGTGCCAGCAGGGCTAGCGGGAGGAACAGAGATACGCAGTATTTT.

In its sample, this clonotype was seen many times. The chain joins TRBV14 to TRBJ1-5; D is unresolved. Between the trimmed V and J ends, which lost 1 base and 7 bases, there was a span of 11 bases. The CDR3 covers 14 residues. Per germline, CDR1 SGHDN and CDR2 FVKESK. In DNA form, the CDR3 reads TGTGCCAGCAGCCAAGGAGGGCTCGGCCAGCCCCAGCATTTT. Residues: CASSQGGLGQPQHF.

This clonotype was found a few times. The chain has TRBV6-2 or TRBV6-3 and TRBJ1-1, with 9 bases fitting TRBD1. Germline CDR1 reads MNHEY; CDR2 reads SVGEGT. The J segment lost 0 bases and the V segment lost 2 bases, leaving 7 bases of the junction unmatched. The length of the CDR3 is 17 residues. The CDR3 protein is CASSYLQGTGMNTEAFF. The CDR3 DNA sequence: TGTGCCAGCAGTTACCTTCAAGGGACAGGGATGAACACTGAAGCTTTCTTT.